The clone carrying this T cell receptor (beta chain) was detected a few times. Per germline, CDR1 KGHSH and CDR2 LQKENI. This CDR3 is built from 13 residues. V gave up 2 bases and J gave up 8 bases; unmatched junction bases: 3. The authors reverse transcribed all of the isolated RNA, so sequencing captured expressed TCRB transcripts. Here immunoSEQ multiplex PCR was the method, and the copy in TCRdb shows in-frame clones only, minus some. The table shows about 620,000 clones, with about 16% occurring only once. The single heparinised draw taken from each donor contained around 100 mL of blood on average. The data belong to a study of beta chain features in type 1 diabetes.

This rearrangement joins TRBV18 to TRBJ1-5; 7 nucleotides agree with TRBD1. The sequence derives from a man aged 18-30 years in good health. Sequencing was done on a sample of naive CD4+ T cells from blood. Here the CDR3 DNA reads TGTGCCAGCTCACCAGCAGGGGGAAAGCCCCAGCATTTT. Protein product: CASSPAGGKPQHF. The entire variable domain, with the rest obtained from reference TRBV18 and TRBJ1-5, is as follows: NAGVMQNPRHLVRRRGQEARLRCSPMKGHSHVYWYRQLPEEGLKFMVYLQKENIIDESGMPKERFSAEFPKEGPSILRIQQVVRGDSAAYFCASSPAGGKPQHFGDGTRLSIL.